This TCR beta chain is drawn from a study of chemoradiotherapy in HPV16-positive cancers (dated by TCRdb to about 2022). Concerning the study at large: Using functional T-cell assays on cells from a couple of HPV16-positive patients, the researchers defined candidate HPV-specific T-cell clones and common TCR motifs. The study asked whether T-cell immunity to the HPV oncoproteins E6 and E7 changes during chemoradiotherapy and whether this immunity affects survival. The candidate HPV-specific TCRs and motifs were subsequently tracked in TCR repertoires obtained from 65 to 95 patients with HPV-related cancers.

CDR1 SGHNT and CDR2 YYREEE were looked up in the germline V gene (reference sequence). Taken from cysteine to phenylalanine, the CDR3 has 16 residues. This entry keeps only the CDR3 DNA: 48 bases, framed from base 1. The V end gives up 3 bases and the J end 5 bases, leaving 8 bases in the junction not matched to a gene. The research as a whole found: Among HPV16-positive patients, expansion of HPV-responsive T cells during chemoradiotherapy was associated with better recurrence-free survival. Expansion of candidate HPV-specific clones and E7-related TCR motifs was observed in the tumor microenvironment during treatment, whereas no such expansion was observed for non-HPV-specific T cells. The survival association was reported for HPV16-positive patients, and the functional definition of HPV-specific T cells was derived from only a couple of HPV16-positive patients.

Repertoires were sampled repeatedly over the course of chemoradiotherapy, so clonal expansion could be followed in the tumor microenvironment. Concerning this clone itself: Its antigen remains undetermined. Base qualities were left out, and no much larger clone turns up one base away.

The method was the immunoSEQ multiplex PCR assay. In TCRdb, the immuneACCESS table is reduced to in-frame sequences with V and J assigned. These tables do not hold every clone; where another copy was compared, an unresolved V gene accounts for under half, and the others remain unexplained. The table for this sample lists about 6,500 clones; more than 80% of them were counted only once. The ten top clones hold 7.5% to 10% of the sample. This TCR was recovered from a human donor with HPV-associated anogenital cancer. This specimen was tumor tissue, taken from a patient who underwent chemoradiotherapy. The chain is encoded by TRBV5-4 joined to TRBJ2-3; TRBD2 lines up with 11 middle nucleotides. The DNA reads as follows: TGTGCCAGCAGCTGGACCGGGACTAGCGGTGGAGATACGCAGTATTTT. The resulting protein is CASSWTGTSGGDTQYF.